The entry below describes one T cell receptor (beta chain). Germline values: CDR1 LGHNA, CDR2 YNFKEQ. V was clipped by 2 bases and J by 4 bases; unmatched bases: 4. This CDR3 is 16 amino acids long. This sample was included in a study of PD-1 blockade in mismatch repair-deficient tumors. Study details: Enrolled about 2013-2016, patients had progressing, pretreated mismatch repair-deficient cancers of approximately 13 types.

Profiling relied on immunoSEQ multiplex PCR, and the TCRdb table lists in-frame clones only, not all of them. The sample comprises some 100,000 clones, 82% of which are singletons, and around 5.8% rests with the top ten. This specimen consisted of peripheral blood, obtained less than 37 weeks after starting pembrolizumab. This sequence originates from an adult with mismatch repair-deficient cancer. The V and J genes are TRBV4-2 and TRBJ2-1; 11 positions match TRBD2. CDR3 bases: TGTGCCAGCAGCCAACCCGGGACTAGCGGTTACAATGAGCAGTTCTTC. Its translation is CASSQPGTSGYNEQFF.